Listed here are 17 T cell receptor beta chains from one sample, sequenced in a study of cytotoxic CD8 clonotypes in ibrutinib-treated CLL. Sequencing used immunoSEQ multiplex PCR; TCRdb keeps in-frame clones, though not all of them. The table lists more than 200,000 clones, about three quarters of them singletons. The sample was PBMCs, taken after 12 months of ibrutinib treatment. The receptors were sampled from a human donor with chronic lymphocytic leukemia.

The chain carries TRBV7-2 and TRBJ2-7; D may be TRBD1 (5 bases). From germline, CDR1 is SGHTA and CDR2 FQGNSA. The CDR3 is made up of 13 amino acids. V lost 1 base and J lost 12, with 16 bases in between. The CDR3, as DNA: TGTGCCAGCAGCTTAGAATTAAGGGGAAATCGGTACTTC. It encodes CASSLELRGNRYF.

This clone was seen a handful of times. The genes are TRBV4-1 and TRBJ2-1; D not resolved. The CDR3 runs to 14 residues. Trimming cost V 4 bases and J 8 bases, with 15 bases left between them. Germline assignment: CDR1 MGHRA and CDR2 YSYEKL. The CDR3: CASSPRDSIDEQFF. Written as DNA, the CDR3 is TGCGCCAGCAGCCCCCGTGATAGCATAGATGAGCAGTTCTTC.

This clone showed up just a few times. The CDR3 protein is CASSPWAGSNQPQHF. The CDR3 DNA reads as TGTGCCAGCAGCCCGTGGGCGGGGAGCAATCAGCCCCAGCATTTT. This rearrangement joins TRBV7-8 to TRBJ1-5, with D hard to call. CDR3 length: 15 residues. The germline V and J ends were trimmed by 5 bases and 1 base, with 12 bases remaining between them. Per the germline V gene, CDR1 is SGHVS and CDR2 is FQNEAQ.

This sequence joins TRBV5-4 and TRBJ2-1; D is undetermined. In germline, CDR1 is SGHNT, CDR2 YYREEE (reference sequence). The V end lost 0 bases, the J end lost 9 bases, and 10 bases lay between the germline ends. This CDR3 is 13 amino acids long. DNA of the CDR3: TGTGCCAGCAGCTTGGCGTATGGGCTTGAGCAGTTCTTC. Translation gives CASSLAYGLEQFF.

This chain joins TRBV7-2 and TRBJ2-5; tentative D call: TRBD1 (5 bases). Trimming took 4 bases from V and 0 from J, leaving 6 bases between them. This CDR3 contains 13 residues. The germline gives CDR1 SGHTA, CDR2 FQGNSA. CDR3 in amino acids: CASSYRYQETQYF. The CDR3 coding sequence is TGTGCCAGCAGCTACAGGTACCAAGAGACCCAGTACTTC. Drawing the rest from reference TRBV7-2 and TRBJ2-5, the complete variable domain is GAGVSQSPSNKVTEKGKDVELRCDPISGHTALYWYRQSLGQGLEFLIYFQGNSAPDKSGLPSDRFSAERTGGSVSTLTIQRTQQEDSAVYLCASSYRYQETQYFGPGTRLLVL.

The chain links TRBV7-9 to TRBJ1-1; a weak D match, TRBD1 (5 bases). V lost 6 bases to trimming and J lost 4 bases, with 18 bases between them. This CDR3 has 15 amino acids. The germline CDR1 and CDR2 sequences are SEHNR and FQNEAQ (reference sequence). This CDR3 reads CASRPWDGGGTEAFF. The CDR3 nucleotides read TGTGCCAGCAGGCCTTGGGACGGGGGTGGCACTGAAGCTTTCTTT.

This clone appeared a few times. This chain connects TRBV6-5 to TRBJ2-2; 13 positions match TRBD2. Germline loops: CDR1 MNHEY, CDR2 SVGAGI. The CDR3 runs to 15 residues. Trimming at V came to 8 bases and at J to 6 bases, leaving 6 bases not matched to a gene. CDR3 coding DNA: TGTGCCAGCGGTACTAGCGGGGGGGCCGCCGGGGAGCTGTTTTTT. Residues: CASGTSGGAAGELFF.

This clone was counted only a few times. This chain connects TRBV2 to TRBJ2-1; 7 bases are shared with TRBD1. Per germline, CDR1 SNHLY and CDR2 FYNNEI. This CDR3 has 14 residues. V lost 8 bases to trimming and J lost 7 bases; unmatched junction nucleotides: 11. The CDR3 reads CASDRDSRTNEQFF. The CDR3 DNA is TGTGCCAGCGACCGGGACAGCAGAACAAATGAGCAGTTCTTC.

CDR3 sequence reads: CASSFSLAGDTQYF. The CDR3 bases are TGTGCCAGCAGCTTCTCACTAGCGGGAGATACGCAGTATTTT. The V gene is TRBV7-2, the J gene TRBJ2-3; 9 bases are a match to TRBD2. The CDR3 totals 14 residues. Germline V gene data show CDR1 as SGHTA and CDR2 as FQGNSA. V lost 3 bases to trimming and J lost 5 bases; unmatched junction nucleotides: 3.

V gene TRBV30 combines with J gene TRBJ2-3; D is uncertain. The CDR3 length is 12 residues. V dropped 0 bases and J dropped 3 bases, with 4 bases sitting between them. Germline lookup yields CDR1 GTSNPN and CDR2 SVGIG (reference sequence). The CDR3 region is CAWSVQTDTQYF. CDR3 bases: TGTGCCTGGAGTGTACAAACAGATACGCAGTATTTT. Together with reference TRBV30 and TRBJ2-3, the CDR3 gives the full variable domain: SQTIHQWPATLVQPVGSPLSLECTVEGTSNPNLYWYRQAAGRGLQLLFYSVGIGQISSEVPQNLSASRPQDRQFILSSKKLLLSDSGFYLCAWSVQTDTQYFGPGTRLTVL.

This rearrangement joins TRBV5-4 to TRBJ1-6, with TRBD1 matching over 10 bases. The CDR3 extends over 14 amino acids. The junction had 7 bases not matched to a gene; V was cut back by 7 bases and J by 9 bases. CDR1 is SGHNT, CDR2 YYREEE, per germline (reference sequence). CDR3 protein: CASGDRGPGSPLHF. The CDR3 nucleotides are TGTGCCAGCGGAGACAGGGGGCCTGGTTCACCCCTCCACTTT.

V gene TRBV27 combines with J gene TRBJ1-6; D possibly corresponds to TRBD1 (5 bases). The germline V gene encodes CDR1 MNHEY and CDR2 SMNVEV (reference sequence). The V end was cut by 4 bases, the J end by 10 bases, with 23 bases between. This CDR3 is 17 amino acids long. The CDR3 sequence: CASSSPLRQGLWSPLHF. The CDR3 nucleotides are TGTGCCAGCAGTTCCCCCCTAAGGCAGGGACTATGGTCACCCCTCCACTTT.

The V gene is TRBV6-5, the J gene TRBJ1-2; no reliable D call. The CDR3 runs to 14 residues. From germline, CDR1 is MNHEY and CDR2 SVGAGI. V lost 3 bases, J lost 2 bases, and 10 bases lay in between. In DNA form, the CDR3 reads TGTGCCAGCAGTTATGACGGAGCAAACTATGGCTACACCTTC. As protein: CASSYDGANYGYTF.

This clone was observed once. The chain joins TRBV5-6 to TRBJ1-1; D unresolved. CDR1 is SGHDT and CDR2 is YYEEEE in the germline V gene. This CDR3 region has 11 residues. Trimming pared 0 bases from V and 12 bases from J, leaving 9 bases between. The CDR3 reads CASSLVWETFF. The CDR3 DNA sequence: TGTGCCAGCAGCTTGGTCTGGGAAACTTTCTTT.

This chain joins TRBV2 and TRBJ1-1; D may be TRBD1 (6 bases). The germline V and J ends were trimmed by 5 bases and 4 bases, with 14 bases remaining between them. The CDR3 sequence is 14 residues long. Germline V lookup: CDR1 SNHLY, CDR2 FYNNEI. In DNA form, the CDR3 reads TGTGCCAGCAGTCCACAGGGACTCGCCACTGAAGCTTTCTTT. This codes for CASSPQGLATEAFF. Complete variable domain (other parts from reference TRBV2 and TRBJ1-1): EPEVTQTPSHQVTQMGQEVILRCVPISNHLYFYWYRQILGQKVEFLVSFYNNEISEKSEIFDDQFSVERPDGSNFTLKIRSTKLEDSAMYFCASSPQGLATEAFFGQGTRLTVV.

The rearrangement uses TRBV30 and TRBJ1-2; TRBD1 matches 8 bases. Per germline, CDR1 GTSNPN and CDR2 SVGIG (reference sequence). This CDR3 has 15 amino acids. V lost 3 bases, J lost 4 bases, and 10 bases stayed unmatched. The CDR3 is CAWSPWDRSAYGYTF. CDR3 bases: TGTGCCTGGAGCCCCTGGGACAGGTCGGCCTATGGCTACACCTTC.

J is TRBJ2-2 and V is TRBV5-1; D is undetermined. Germline V lookup: CDR1 SGHRS, CDR2 YFSETQ. CDR3 size: 16 residues. Trimming cost V 3 bases and J 5 bases, with 17 bases left between them. For the CDR3, the DNA is TGCGCCAGCAGCTCCGTCTTTTCGGTATCTACCGGGGAGCTGTTTTTT. Its translation: CASSSVFSVSTGELFF.